The subject of this entry is one T cell receptor beta chain. Its antigen remains unknown. CDR1 and CDR2 from the germline V gene are LNHDA and SQIVND (reference sequence). The CDR3 is 14 amino acids. Trimming left V 7 bases short and J 5 bases short, with 14 bases between. This sample is drawn from a study of T cells in Graves' hyperthyroidism and ophthalmopathy. Amplification of TCR beta CDR3 regions used RNA as the template. TCR CDR3 underwent first-round RT-PCR with the HTBI primer set. TCRdb called the multiplex PCR reads again in MiXCR, with one record for every CDR3 protein. The sample contains approximately 560,000 distinct CDR3 sequences, around 42% of which appear only once. Study findings and constraints: Ophthalmopathy and stable hyperthyroidism were told apart by a 13 V-J model.

Diagnosis rested on symptoms, serum thyroxine and TRAb, thyroid ultrasound, and orbital computed tomography. The clonotype originates from a woman between 18 and 30 years old with Graves' hyperthyroidism. The sample taken for sequencing was peripheral blood or thyroid tissue (not recorded which). The rearrangement links TRBV19 to TRBJ1-4; TRBD1 is a possible D gene (6 bases). In DNA, the CDR3 is TGTGCCAGTACCCAGGAGGGGGTGAATGAAAAACTGTTTTTT. This translates into CASTQEGVNEKLFF. The whole variable domain, filled in from reference TRBV19 and TRBJ1-4, reads DGGITQSPKYLFRKEGQNVTLSCEQNLNHDAMYWYRQDPGQGLRLIYYSQIVNDFQKGDIAEGYSVSREKKESFPLTVTSAQKNPTAFYLCASTQEGVNEKLFFGSGTQLSVL.